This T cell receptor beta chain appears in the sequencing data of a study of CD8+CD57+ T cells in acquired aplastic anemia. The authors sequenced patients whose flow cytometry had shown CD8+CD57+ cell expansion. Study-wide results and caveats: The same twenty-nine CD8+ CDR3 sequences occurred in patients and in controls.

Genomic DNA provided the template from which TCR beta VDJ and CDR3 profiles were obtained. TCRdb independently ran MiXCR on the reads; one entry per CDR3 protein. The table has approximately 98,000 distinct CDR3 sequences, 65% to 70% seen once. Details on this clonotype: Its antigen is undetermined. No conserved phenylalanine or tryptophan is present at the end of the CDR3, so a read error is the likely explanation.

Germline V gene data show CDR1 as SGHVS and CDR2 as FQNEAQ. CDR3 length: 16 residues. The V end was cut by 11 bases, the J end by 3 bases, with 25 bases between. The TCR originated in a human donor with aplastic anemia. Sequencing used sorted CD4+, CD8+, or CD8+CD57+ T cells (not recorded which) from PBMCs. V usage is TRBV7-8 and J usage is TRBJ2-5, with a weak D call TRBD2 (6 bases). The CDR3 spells CACNPHPGTLKETQYS. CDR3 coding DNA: TGTGCCTGCAACCCCCATCCCGGGACTCTGAAAGAGACCCAGTACTCC.